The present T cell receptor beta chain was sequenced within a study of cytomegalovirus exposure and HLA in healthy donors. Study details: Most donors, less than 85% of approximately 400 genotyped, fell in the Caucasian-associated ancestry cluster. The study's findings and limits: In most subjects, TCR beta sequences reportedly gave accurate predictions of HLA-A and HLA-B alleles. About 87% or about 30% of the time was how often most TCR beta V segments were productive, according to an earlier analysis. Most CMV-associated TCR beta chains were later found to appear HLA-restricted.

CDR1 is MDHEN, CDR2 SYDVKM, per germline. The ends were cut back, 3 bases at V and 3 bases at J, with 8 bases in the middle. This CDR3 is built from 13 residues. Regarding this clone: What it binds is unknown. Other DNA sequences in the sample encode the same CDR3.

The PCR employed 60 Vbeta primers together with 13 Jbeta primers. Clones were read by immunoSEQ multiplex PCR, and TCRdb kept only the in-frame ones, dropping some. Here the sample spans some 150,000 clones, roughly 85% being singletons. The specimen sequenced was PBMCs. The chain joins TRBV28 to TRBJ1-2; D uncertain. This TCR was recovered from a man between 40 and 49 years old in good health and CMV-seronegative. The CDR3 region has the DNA TGTGCCAGCAGTTTGGGCCCCTACTATGGCTACACCTTC. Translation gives CASSLGPYYGYTF.